This TCR beta chain is from a study of CD8 T cells in Susac syndrome. Note on this clonotype: Antigen unknown.

Findings and caveats of the study: A relatively small number of individuals underwent TCR sequencing and HLA analysis.

About 0.5 to 1 ug RNA was reverse transcribed with random hexamers. Amplification of TCR beta CDR3 by immunoSEQ multiplex PCR spanned 54 Vbeta and 13 Jbeta. TCRdb re-called the immunoSEQ multiplex PCR reads with MiXCR, one entry per CDR3 protein. The data show about 160,000 distinct CDR3 sequences, with approximately 93% seen just once and approximately 0.094% held by the top ten. Relapsing-remitting disease, either stable or active, was present in the treatment-naive patients who were the multiple sclerosis controls. CDR3 length equals 13 residues. V dropped 3 bases and J dropped 5; count of bases not matched to a gene: 2. The germline V gene encodes CDR1 LNHNV and CDR2 YYDKDF (reference sequence).

The V call is TRBV15, the J call TRBJ2-5; the match to TRBD1 covers 8 bases. The source material was CD4+ T cells from PBMCs. The sequence came from a human donor with multiple sclerosis. Here the CDR3 reads CATSRQGAETQYF. The CDR3 region has the DNA TGTGCCACCAGCAGGCAGGGGGCGGAGACCCAGTACTTC. Together with reference TRBV15 and TRBJ2-5, the CDR3 gives the full variable domain: DAMVIQNPRYQVTQFGKPVTLSCSQTLNHNVMYWYQQKSSQAPKLLFHYYDKDFNNEADTPDNFQSRRPNTSFCFLDIRSPGLGDTAMYLCATSRQGAETQYFGPGTRLLVL.